This entry describes one TCR beta chain. Trimming pared 6 bases from V and 5 bases from J, leaving 7 bases between. The germline V gene encodes CDR1 SNHLY and CDR2 FYNNEI. The CDR3 consists of 11 residues. The sample belongs to a study of blood T cell repertoires in COVID-19. The overall study: Donors in the United States, Italy and Spain gave samples during acute or convalescent COVID-19.

Produced via immunoSEQ multiplex PCR; TCRdb's table is partial and in-frame only. Altogether 100,000 to 150,000 clones are present, around nine tenths being singletons, with the ten largest covering around 3.7%. Material: peripheral blood. This receptor was obtained from a man aged 50 or older with active COVID-19. The rearrangement links TRBV2 to TRBJ1-2, with no clear D. The CDR3 nucleotides are TGTGCCAGCAGCGCGGGTTATGGCTACACCTTC. The encoded protein is CASSAGYGYTF.